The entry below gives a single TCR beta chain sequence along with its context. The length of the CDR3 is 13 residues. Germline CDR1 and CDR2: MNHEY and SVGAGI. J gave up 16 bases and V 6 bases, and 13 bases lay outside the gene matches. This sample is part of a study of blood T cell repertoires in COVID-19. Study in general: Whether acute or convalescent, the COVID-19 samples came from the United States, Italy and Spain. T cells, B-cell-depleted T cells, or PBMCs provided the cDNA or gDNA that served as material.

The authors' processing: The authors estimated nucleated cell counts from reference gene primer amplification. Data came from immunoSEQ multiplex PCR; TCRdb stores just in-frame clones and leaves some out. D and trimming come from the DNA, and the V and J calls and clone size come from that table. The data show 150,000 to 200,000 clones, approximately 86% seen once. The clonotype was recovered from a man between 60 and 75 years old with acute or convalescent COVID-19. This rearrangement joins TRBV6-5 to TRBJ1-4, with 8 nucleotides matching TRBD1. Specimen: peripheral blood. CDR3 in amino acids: CASSLSGQGTPFF. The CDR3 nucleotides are TGTGCCAGCAGCCTATCCGGACAGGGAACTCCGTTTTTT.